This T cell receptor (beta chain) was profiled in a study of CD8+ T cells in alopecia areata. Overall study: Twice a day, 5 to 10 mg of oral tofacitinib was administered to treated patients. Study results and limitations: Higher clonality and more expanded CD8+ clones appeared in lesional than normal scalp. Normal skin contains resident alphabeta T cells, and these are also sequenced in scalp samples.

V lost 5 bases and J lost 2; bases outside the gene matches: 7. Germline V gives CDR1 SGHTA, CDR2 FQGTGA. This CDR3 has 15 residues. Alopecia areata patients gave lesional scalp punch biopsies and peripheral blood samples. Extracted from the samples, RNA was reverse transcribed into cDNA to serve as the sequencing template. This table comes from immunoSEQ multiplex PCR, and its TCRdb copy is limited to in-frame clones, with some not included. There are around 100,000 clones in the sample; around 38% occur only once, and about 1.5% lies in the top ten. Notes on this clone: Antigen: not known.

Sequencing was done on a sample of CD4+ T cells sorted from blood. The gene calls are TRBV7-3 and TRBJ1-1, with 8 bases fitting TRBD1. The TCR was taken from a human donor with alopecia areata. CDR3 residues: CASSGQGVPNTEAFF. The CDR3 DNA is TGTGCCAGCAGCGGACAGGGCGTACCTAACACTGAAGCTTTCTTT.